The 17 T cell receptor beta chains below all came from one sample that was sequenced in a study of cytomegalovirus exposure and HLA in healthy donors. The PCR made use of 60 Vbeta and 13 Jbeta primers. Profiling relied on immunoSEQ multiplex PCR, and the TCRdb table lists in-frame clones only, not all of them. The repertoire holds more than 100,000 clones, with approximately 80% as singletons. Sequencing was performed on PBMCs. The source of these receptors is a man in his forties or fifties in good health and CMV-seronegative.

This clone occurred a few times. The CDR3 DNA is TGTGCCAGCAGCAGGTGGGGCGCCCATTATGGTAATGAGCAGTTCTTC. Protein: CASSRWGAHYGNEQFF. The chain has TRBV21-1 and TRBJ2-1; the DNA was not used to check the table's D call, TRBD1. TRBV21-1 is tagged as a pseudogene. This CDR3 has 16 amino acids.

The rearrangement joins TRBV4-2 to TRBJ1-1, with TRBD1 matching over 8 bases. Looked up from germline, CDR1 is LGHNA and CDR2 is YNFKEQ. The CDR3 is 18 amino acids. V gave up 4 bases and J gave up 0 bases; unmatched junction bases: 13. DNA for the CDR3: TGTGCCAGCAGCCGAGGCGGACAGGGTCGGCGTGTGAACACTGAAGCTTTCTTT. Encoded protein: CASSRGGQGRRVNTEAFF.

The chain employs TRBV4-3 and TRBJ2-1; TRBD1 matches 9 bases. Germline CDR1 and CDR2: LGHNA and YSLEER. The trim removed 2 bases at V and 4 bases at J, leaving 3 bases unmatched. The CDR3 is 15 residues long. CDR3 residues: CASSQPGTGYNEQFF. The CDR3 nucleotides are TGCGCCAGCAGCCAACCCGGGACAGGGTACAATGAGCAGTTCTTC.

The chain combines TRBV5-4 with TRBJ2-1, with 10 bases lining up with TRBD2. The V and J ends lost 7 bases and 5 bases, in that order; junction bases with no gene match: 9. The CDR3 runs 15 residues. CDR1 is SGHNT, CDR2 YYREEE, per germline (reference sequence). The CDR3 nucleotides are TGTGCCAGCCCGGGAGGCCTAGCGGGGGACAATGAGCAGTTCTTC. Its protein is CASPGGLAGDNEQFF.

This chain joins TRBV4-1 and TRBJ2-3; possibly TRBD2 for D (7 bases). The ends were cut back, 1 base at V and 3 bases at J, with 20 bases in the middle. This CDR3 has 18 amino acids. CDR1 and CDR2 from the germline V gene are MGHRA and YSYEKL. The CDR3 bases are TGCGCCAGCAGCCAAGTGCTTAGGCGGGGGCGGGGGACAGATACGCAGTATTTT. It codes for CASSQVLRRGRGTDTQYF.

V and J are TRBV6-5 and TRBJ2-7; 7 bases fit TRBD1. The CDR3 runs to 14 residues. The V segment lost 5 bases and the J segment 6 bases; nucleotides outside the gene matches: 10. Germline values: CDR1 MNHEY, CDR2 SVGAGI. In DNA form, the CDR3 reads TGTGCCAGCAGTCGGACAGGAATAGGAAGCGAGCAGTACTTC. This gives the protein CASSRTGIGSEQYF.

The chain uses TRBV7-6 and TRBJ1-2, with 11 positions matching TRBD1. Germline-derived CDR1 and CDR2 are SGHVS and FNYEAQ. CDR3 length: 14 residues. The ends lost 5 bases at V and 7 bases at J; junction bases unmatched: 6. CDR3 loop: CASSPRTGGFGYTF. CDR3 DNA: TGTGCCAGCAGCCCAAGGACAGGGGGCTTTGGCTACACCTTC.

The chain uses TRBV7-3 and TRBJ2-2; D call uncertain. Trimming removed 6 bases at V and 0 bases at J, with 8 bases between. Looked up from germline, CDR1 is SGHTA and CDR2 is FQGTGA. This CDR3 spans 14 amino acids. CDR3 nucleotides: TGTGCCAGCAGACCCCGGGCGAACACCGGGGAGCTGTTTTTT. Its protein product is CASRPRANTGELFF.

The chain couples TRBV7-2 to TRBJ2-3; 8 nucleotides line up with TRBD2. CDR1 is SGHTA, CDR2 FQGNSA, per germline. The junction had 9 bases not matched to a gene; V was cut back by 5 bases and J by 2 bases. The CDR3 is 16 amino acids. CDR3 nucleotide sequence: TGTGCCAGCAGCACCCGGGTAGCGGGAACCACAGATACGCAGTATTTT. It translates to CASSTRVAGTTDTQYF.

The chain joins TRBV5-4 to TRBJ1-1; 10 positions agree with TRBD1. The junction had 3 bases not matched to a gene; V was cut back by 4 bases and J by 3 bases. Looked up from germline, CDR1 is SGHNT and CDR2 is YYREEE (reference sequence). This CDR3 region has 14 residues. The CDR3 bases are TGTGCCAGCAGCCAGACAGGGGGCTACACTGAAGCTTTCTTT. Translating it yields CASSQTGGYTEAFF. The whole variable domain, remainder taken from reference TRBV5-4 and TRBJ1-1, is ETGVTQSPTHLIKTRGQQVTLRCSSQSGHNTVSWYQQALGQGPQFIFQYYREEENGRGNFPPRFSGLQFPNYSSELNVNALELDDSALYLCASSQTGGYTEAFFGQGTRLTVV.

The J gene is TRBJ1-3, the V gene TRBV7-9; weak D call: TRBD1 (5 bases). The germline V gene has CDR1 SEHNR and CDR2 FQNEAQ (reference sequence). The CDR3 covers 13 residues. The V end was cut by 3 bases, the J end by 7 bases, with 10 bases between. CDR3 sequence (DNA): TGTGCCAGCAGCTTTCGGGACTGGAACACCATATATTTT. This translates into CASSFRDWNTIYF.

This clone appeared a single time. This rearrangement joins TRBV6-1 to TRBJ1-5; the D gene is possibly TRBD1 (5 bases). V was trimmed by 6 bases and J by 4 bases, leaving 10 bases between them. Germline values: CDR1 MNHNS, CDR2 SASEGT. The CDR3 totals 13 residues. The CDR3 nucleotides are TGTGCCAGCAGCCCCGACAGAAATCAGCCCCAGCATTTT. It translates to CASSPDRNQPQHF.

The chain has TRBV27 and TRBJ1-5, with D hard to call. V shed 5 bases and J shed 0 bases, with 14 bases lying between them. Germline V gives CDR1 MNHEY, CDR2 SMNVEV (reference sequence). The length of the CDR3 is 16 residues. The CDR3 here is CASSPRSGYSNQPQHF. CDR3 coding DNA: TGTGCCAGCAGTCCCCGTTCGGGGTATAGCAATCAGCCCCAGCATTTT.

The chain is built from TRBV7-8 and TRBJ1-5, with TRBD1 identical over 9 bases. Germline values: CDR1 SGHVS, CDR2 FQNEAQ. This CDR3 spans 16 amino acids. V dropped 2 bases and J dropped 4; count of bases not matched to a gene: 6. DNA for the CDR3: TGTGCCAGCAGCTTATTTGGGGGGACAGGGAATCAGCCCCAGCATTTT. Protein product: CASSLFGGTGNQPQHF. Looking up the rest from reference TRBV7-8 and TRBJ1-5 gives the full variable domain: GAGVSQSPRYKVAKRGQDVALRCDPISGHVSLFWYQQALGQGPEFLTYFQNEAQLDKSGLPSDRFFAERPEGSVSTLKIQRTQQEDSAVYLCASSLFGGTGNQPQHFGDGTRLSIL.

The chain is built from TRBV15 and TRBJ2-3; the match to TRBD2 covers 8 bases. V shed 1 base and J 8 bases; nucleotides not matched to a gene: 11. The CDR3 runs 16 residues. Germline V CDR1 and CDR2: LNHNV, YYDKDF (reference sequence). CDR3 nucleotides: TGTGCCACCAGCAGAGGAGCGGGGGTCGTTCAGGGTACGCAGTATTTT. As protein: CATSRGAGVVQGTQYF.

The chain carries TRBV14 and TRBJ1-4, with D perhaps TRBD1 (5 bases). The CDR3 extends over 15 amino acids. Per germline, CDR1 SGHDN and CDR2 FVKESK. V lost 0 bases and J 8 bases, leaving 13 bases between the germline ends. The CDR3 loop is CASSQDMQGREKLFF. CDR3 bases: TGTGCCAGCAGCCAAGATATGCAGGGTCGGGAAAAACTGTTTTTT.

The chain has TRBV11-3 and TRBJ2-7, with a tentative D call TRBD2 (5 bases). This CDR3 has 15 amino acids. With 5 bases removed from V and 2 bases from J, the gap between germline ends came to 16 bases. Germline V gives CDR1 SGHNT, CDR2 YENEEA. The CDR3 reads CASSPGFSGTYEQYF. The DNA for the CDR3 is TGTGCCAGCAGCCCTGGGTTCTCGGGGACCTACGAGCAGTACTTC.